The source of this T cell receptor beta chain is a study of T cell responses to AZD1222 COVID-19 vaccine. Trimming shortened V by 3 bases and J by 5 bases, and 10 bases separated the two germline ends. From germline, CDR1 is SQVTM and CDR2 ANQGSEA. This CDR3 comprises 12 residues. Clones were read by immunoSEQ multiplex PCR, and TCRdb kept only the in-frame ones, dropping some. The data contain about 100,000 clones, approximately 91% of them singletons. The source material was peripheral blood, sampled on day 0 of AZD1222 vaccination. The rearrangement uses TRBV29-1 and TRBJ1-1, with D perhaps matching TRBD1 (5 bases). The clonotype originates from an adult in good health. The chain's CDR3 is CSVDLRGTEAFF. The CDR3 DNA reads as TGCAGCGTTGATCTCCGGGGGACTGAAGCTTTCTTT.